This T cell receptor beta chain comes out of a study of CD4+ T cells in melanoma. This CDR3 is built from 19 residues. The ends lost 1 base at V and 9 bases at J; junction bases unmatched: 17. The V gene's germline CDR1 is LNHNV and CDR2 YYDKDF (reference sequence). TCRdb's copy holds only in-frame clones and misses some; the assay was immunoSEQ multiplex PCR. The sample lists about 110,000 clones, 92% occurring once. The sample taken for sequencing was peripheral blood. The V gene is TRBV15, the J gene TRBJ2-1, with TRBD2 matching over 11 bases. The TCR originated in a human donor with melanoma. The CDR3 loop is CATSRGADPSGRRLVEQFF. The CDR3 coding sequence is TGTGCCACCAGCAGAGGGGCAGATCCTAGCGGGAGGCGATTAGTTGAGCAGTTCTTC.